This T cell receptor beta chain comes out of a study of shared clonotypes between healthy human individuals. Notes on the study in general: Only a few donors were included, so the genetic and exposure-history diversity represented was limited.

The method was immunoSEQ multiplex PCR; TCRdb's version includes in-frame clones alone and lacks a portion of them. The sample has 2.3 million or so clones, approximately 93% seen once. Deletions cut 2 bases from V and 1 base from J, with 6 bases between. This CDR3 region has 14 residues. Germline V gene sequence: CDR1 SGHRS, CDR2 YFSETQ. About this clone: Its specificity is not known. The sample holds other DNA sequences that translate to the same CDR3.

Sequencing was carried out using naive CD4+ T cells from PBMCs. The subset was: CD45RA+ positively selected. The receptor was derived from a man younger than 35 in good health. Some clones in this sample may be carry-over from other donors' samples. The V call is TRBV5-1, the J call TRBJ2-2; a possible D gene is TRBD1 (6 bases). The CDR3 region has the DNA TGCGCCAGCAGCTTACAGGGGAACACCGGGGAGCTGTTTTTT. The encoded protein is CASSLQGNTGELFF.